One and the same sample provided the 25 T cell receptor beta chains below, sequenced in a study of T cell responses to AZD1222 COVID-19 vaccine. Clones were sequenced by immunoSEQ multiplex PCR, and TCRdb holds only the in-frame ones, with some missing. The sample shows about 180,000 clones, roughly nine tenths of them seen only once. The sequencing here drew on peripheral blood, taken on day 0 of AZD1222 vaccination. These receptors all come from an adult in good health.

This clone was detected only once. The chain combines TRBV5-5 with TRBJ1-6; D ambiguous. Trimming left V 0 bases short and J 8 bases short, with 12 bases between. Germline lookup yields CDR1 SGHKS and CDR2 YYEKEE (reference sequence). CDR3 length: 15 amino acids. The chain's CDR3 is CASSLGLVDYSPLHF. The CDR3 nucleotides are TGTGCCAGCAGCTTGGGGCTCGTGGACTATTCACCCCTCCACTTT.

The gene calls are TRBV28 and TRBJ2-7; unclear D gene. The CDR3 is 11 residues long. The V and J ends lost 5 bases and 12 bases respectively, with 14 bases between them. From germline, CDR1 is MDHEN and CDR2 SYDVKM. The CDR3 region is CASSTRAALYF. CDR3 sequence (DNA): TGTGCCAGCAGTACCCGGGCAGCGCTGTACTTC.

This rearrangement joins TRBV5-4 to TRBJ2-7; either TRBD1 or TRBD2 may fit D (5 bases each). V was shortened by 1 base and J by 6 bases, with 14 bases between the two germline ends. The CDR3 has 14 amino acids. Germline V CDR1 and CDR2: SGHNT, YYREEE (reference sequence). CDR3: CASSLRTGPSEQYF. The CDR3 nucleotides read TGTGCCAGCAGCTTGAGGACGGGACCCTCCGAGCAGTACTTC.

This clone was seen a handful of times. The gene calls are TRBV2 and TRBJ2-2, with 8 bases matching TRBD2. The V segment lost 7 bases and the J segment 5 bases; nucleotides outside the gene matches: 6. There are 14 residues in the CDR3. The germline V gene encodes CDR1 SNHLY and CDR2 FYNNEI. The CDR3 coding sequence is TGTGCCAGCATAAGGGGGACTAGGACCGGGGAGCTGTTTTTT. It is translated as CASIRGTRTGELFF.

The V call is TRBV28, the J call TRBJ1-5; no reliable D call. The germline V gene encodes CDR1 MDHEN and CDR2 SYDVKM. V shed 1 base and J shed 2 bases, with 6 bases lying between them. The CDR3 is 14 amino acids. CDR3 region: CASSLSYGNQPQHF. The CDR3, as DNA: TGTGCCAGCAGTTTATCTTATGGCAATCAGCCCCAGCATTTT.

CDR3 residues: CASSPGSGQGDYGYTF. The CDR3, as DNA: TGTGCCAGCAGCCCAGGGTCGGGACAGGGAGACTATGGCTACACCTTC. V usage is TRBV5-4 and J usage is TRBJ1-2; 9 bases fit TRBD1. V shed 4 bases, J shed 3 bases, and the junction held 10 bases outside the gene matches. The CDR3 extends over 16 amino acids. CDR1 SGHNT and CDR2 YYREEE come from the germline V gene (reference sequence).

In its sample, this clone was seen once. The CDR3 DNA reads as TGTGCCAGTAGCCAAGACAGTGACGCCACCGGGGAGCTGTTTTTT. This gives the protein CASSQDSDATGELFF. V usage is TRBV19 and J usage is TRBJ2-2; a weak D match, TRBD1 (5 bases). This CDR3 contains 15 residues. Trimming took 6 bases from V and 4 from J, leaving 15 bases between them. CDR1 and CDR2 from the germline V gene are LNHDA and SQIVND (reference sequence).

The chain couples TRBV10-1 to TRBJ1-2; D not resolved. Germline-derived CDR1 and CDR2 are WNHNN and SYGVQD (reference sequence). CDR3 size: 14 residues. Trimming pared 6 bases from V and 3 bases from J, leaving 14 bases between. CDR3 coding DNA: TGCGCCAGCAGCCCCCAAAGAGACTACTATGGCTACACCTTC. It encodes CASSPQRDYYGYTF.

The CDR3 nucleotides read TGCGCCAGCAGCTGGGGCGCGGTCAGGGGCCCAAACTATGGCTACACCTTC. It codes for CASSWGAVRGPNYGYTF. The chain combines TRBV5-1 with TRBJ1-2, with a possible D match to TRBD1 (6 bases). The CDR3 sequence is 17 residues long. V lost 3 bases and J lost 2, with 20 bases in between. Looked up from germline, CDR1 is SGHRS and CDR2 is YFSETQ.

DNA of the CDR3: TGTGCCAGCAGCTATGACGGACAGGGGAACTATGGCTACACCTTC. This sequence encodes CASSYDGQGNYGYTF. The chain uses TRBV6-6 and TRBJ1-2, with 9 nucleotides matching TRBD1. J lost 2 bases, V lost 6 bases, and 7 bases had no gene match. Germline-derived CDR1 and CDR2 are MNHNY and SVGAGI (reference sequence). The CDR3 totals 15 residues.

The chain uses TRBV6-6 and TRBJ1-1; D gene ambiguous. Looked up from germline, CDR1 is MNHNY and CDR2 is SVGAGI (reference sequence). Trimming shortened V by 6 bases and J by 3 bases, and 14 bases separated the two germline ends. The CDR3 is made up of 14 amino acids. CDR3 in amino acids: CASRTQRGHTEAFF. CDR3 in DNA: TGTGCCAGCAGAACCCAGCGGGGTCACACTGAAGCTTTCTTT.

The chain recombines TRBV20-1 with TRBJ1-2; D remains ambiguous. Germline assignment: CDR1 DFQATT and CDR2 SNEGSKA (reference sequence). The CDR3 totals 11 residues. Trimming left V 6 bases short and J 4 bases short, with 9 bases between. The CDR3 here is CSAMPPYGYTF. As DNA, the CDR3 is TGCAGTGCCATGCCCCCCTATGGCTACACCTTC.

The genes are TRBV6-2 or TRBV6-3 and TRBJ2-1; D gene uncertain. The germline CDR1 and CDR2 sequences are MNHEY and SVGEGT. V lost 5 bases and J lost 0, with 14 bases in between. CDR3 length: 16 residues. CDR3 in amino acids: CASSIVAGSSYNEQFF. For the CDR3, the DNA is TGTGCCAGCAGTATCGTAGCAGGTAGCTCCTACAATGAGCAGTTCTTC.

DNA for the CDR3: TGCGCCAGCACTATGGAGGGTAGCGGGAACAGGCAGTACTTC. This translates into CASTMEGSGNRQYF. The chain couples TRBV5-1 to TRBJ2-7; 8 bases match TRBD2. The CDR3 loop spans 14 amino acids. The germline gives CDR1 SGHRS, CDR2 YFSETQ. Losses at the gene ends were 6 bases for V and 9 bases for J; bases not matched to a gene: 14.

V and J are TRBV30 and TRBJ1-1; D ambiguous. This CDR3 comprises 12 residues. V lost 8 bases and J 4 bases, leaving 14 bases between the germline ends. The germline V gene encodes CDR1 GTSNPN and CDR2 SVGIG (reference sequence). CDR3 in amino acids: CAGGRGSTEAFF. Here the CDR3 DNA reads TGTGCCGGAGGAAGAGGGTCCACTGAAGCTTTCTTT.

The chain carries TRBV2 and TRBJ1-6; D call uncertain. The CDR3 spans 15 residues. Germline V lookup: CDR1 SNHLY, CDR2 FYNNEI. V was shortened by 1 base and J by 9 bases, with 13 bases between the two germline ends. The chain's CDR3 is CASSEEVGVGSPLHF. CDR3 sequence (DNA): TGTGCCAGCAGTGAAGAGGTTGGGGTTGGTTCACCCCTCCACTTT.

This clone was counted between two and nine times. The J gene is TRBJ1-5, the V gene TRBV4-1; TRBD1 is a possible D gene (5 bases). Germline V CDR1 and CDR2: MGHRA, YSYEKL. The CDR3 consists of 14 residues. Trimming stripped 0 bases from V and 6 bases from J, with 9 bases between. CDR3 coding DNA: TGCGCCAGCAGCCAAGAGCCAGGGACTCAGCCCCAGCATTTT. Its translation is CASSQEPGTQPQHF.

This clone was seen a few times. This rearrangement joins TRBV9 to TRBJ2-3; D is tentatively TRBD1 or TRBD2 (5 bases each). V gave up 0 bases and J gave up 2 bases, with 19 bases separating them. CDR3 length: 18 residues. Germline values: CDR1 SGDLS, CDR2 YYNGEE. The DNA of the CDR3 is TGTGCCAGCAGCGTAGCTTCACGGGGCCCAAATCCCACAGATACGCAGTATTTT. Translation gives CASSVASRGPNPTDTQYF.

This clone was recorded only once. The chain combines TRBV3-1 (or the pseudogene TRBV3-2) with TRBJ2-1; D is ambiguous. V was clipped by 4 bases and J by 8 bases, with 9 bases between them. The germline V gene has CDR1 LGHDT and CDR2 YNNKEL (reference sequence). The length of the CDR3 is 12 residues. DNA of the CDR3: TGTGCCAGCAGCCCCTCTGTGTATGAGCAGTTCTTC. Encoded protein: CASSPSVYEQFF.

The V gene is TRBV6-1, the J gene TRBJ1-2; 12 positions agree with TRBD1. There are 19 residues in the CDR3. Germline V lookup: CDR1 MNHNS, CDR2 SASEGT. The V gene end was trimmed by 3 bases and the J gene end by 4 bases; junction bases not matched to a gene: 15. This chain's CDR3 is CASSEIQWGQGARGYGYTF. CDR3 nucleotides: TGTGCCAGCAGTGAGATACAGTGGGGACAGGGGGCTCGGGGCTATGGCTACACCTTC.

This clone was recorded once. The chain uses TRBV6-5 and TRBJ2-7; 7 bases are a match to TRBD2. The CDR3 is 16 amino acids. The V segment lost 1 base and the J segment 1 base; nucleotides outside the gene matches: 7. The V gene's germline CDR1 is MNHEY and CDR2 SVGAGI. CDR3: CASSYWSGIRSYEQYF. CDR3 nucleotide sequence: TGTGCCAGCAGTTACTGGAGCGGGATCAGGTCCTACGAGCAGTACTTC.

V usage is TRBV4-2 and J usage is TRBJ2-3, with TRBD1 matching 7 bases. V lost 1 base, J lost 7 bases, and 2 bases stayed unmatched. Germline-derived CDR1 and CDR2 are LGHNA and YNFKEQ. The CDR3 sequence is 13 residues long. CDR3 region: CASSQGDRYTQYF. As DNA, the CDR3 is TGTGCCAGCAGCCAAGGGGACAGATATACGCAGTATTTT.

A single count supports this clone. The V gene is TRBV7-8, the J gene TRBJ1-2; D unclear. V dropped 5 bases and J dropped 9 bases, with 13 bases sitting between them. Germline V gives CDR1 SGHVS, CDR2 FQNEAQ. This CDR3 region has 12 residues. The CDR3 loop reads CASSPRLGSYTF. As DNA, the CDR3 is TGTGCCAGCAGCCCACGCCTCGGGAGCTACACCTTC.

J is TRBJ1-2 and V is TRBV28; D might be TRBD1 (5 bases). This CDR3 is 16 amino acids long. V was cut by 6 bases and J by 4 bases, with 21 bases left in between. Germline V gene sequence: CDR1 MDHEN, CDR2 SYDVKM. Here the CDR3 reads CASSQGPVLGGYGYTF. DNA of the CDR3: TGTGCCAGCAGCCAAGGTCCGGTTCTGGGGGGCTATGGCTACACCTTC.

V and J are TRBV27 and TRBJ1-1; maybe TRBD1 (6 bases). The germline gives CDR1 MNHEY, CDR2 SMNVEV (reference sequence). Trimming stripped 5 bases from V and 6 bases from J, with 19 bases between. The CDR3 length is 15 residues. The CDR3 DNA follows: TGTGCCAGCAGTCCCCGGGAGGGGGACAAACCTGAAGCTTTCTTT. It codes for CASSPREGDKPEAFF.